The 10 T cell receptor beta chains below were found in one sample sequenced in a study of radiotherapy plus CTLA-4 blockade in lung cancer. Sequenced by immunoSEQ multiplex PCR; TCRdb stores in-frame clones only, minus some. Among roughly 46,000 clones listed, 65% to 85% were seen once. This sample comprised peripheral blood, obtained from a patient treated with radiotherapy plus ipilimumab. The receptors shown here come from a human donor with non-small cell lung cancer who had stable disease on radiotherapy plus ipilimumab.

The chain has TRBV27 and TRBJ2-1; D could derive from TRBD1 or TRBD2 (6 bases each). The ends were cut back, 2 bases at V and 2 bases at J, with 7 bases in the middle. The CDR3 length is 14 residues. Germline V lookup: CDR1 MNHEY, CDR2 SMNVEV (reference sequence). CDR3: CASSLRGAYNEQFF. The CDR3 coding sequence is TGTGCCAGCAGTTTAAGGGGGGCCTACAATGAGCAGTTCTTC.

The chain couples TRBV6-4 to TRBJ2-3; 8 bases agree with TRBD2. This CDR3 has 15 residues. Per the germline V gene, CDR1 is MRHNA and CDR2 is SNTAGT. V lost 2 bases, J lost 3 bases, and 4 bases stayed unmatched. The CDR3 region is CASSDGSGATDTQYF. CDR3 DNA: TGTGCCAGCAGTGACGGTAGCGGGGCAACAGATACGCAGTATTTT.

The J gene is TRBJ1-4, the V gene TRBV27; 11 nucleotides line up with TRBD1. The V gene's germline CDR1 is MNHEY and CDR2 SMNVEV (reference sequence). The ends lost 4 bases at V and 6 bases at J; junction bases unmatched: 7. This CDR3 has 16 residues. CDR3: CASSSLPGQGDEKLFF. The CDR3 DNA is TGTGCCAGCAGTTCACTTCCGGGACAGGGGGATGAAAAACTGTTTTTT. Full variable domain (missing parts from reference TRBV27 and TRBJ1-4): EAQVTQNPRYLITVTGKKLTVTCSQNMNHEYMSWYRQDPGLGLRQIYYSMNVEVTDKGDVPEGYKVSRKEKRNFPLILESPSPNQTSLYFCASSSLPGQGDEKLFFGSGTQLSVL.

This clone was detected only once. The genes are TRBV30 and TRBJ1-5, with D tentatively TRBD1 (5 bases). CDR3 size: 14 residues. CDR1 is GTSNPN, CDR2 SVGIG, per germline (reference sequence). Trimming left V 5 bases short and J 2 bases short, with 13 bases between. This CDR3 is CAWSTGGGNQPQHF. The CDR3 DNA follows: TGTGCCTGGTCGACGGGGGGGGGCAATCAGCCCCAGCATTTT.

Judged by abundance, this clone is medium-sized (0.01 to 0.1%). The chain links TRBV19 to TRBJ2-1; 9 nucleotides align to TRBD2. This CDR3 contains 15 residues. Trimming cost V 5 bases and J 1 base; bases outside gene matches: 3. CDR1 is LNHDA and CDR2 is SQIVND in the germline V gene (reference sequence). For the CDR3, the DNA is TGTGCCAGTAGTCCTAGCGGGGCTTCCTACAATGAGCAGTTCTTC. Translating gives CASSPSGASYNEQFF.

The chain combines TRBV9 with TRBJ2-3; D is ambiguous. Trimming took 3 bases from V and 0 from J, leaving 8 bases between them. Germline CDR1 and CDR2: SGDLS and YYNGEE. The CDR3 length is 14 residues. The CDR3 DNA follows: TGTGCCAGCAGCGCTAGTACTAGCACAGATACGCAGTATTTT. This codes for CASSASTSTDTQYF.

J is TRBJ1-1 and V is TRBV6-1; 7 bases agree with TRBD1. After removal of 4 bases from V and 6 bases from J, the junction contained 14 bases not matched to a gene. CDR1 MNHNS and CDR2 SASEGT come from the germline V gene. The CDR3 spans 16 residues. The CDR3 DNA reads as TGTGCCAGCAGTGCAAGCGCACAGGGGACTACGGCTGAAGCTTTCTTT. This sequence encodes CASSASAQGTTAEAFF.

The V and J genes are TRBV5-1 and TRBJ2-5; no firm D call. The CDR3 runs 12 residues. Trimming cost V 3 bases and J 1 base, with 4 bases left between them. Germline assignment: CDR1 SGHRS and CDR2 YFSETQ. The CDR3 sequence is CASSSGQETQYF. In nucleotides, the CDR3 is TGCGCCAGCAGCTCAGGCCAAGAGACCCAGTACTTC.

The count of this clone is one. The rearrangement links TRBV27 to TRBJ1-5; D ambiguous. This CDR3 contains 12 residues. V was shortened by 10 bases and J by 2 bases, with 9 bases between the two germline ends. CDR1 is MNHEY, CDR2 SMNVEV, per germline (reference sequence). Here the CDR3 reads CATREGNQPQHF. CDR3 sequence (DNA): TGTGCCACCCGTGAGGGCAATCAGCCCCAGCATTTT.

This clone was detected a few times. The chain carries TRBV20-1 and TRBJ2-5; 7 nucleotides line up with TRBD2. CDR3 length: 11 residues. Germline lookup yields CDR1 DFQATT and CDR2 SNEGSKA (reference sequence). After removal of 6 bases from V and 5 bases from J, the junction contained 3 bases not matched to a gene. The CDR3 region is CSAGGGETQYF. The CDR3 nucleotides are TGCAGTGCCGGCGGGGGTGAGACCCAGTACTTC.